These 30 T cell receptor beta chains came from one sample sequenced in a study of T-cell memory formation after mild COVID-19. TCRdb used MiXCR to reprocess the 5' RACE reads, holding one entry per CDR3 protein. Found here are some 190,000 distinct CDR3 sequences, 16% of them singletons; the top ten hold more than 2%. The source material was PBMCs or a T cell subset sorted from them (not recorded which). These TCRs come from an adult woman who had mild COVID-19 (a few samples of this study predate the infection). Cell type and time point are not known.

The chain is built from TRBV18 and TRBJ2-2, with 13 bases identical to TRBD2. The CDR3 is 18 amino acids. V lost 6 bases, J lost 0 bases, and 7 bases stayed unmatched. Germline CDR1 and CDR2: KGHSH and LQKENI. CDR3 DNA: TGTGCCAGCTCCAGAAGGACTAGCGGGAGTTCGAACACCGGGGAGCTGTTTTTT. Translation: CASSRRTSGSSNTGELFF. Based on the CDR3 plus reference TRBV18 and TRBJ2-2, the full variable domain is NAGVMQNPRHLVRRRGQEARLRCSPMKGHSHVYWYRQLPEEGLKFMVYLQKENIIDESGMPKERFSAEFPKEGPSILRIQQVVRGDSAAYFCASSRRTSGSSNTGELFFGEGSRLTVL.

The chain combines TRBV6-5 with TRBJ2-2; no definite D call. Trimming stripped 5 bases from V and 6 bases from J, with 16 bases between. Germline V lookup: CDR1 MNHEY, CDR2 SVGAGI. The CDR3 spans 15 residues. Here the CDR3 reads CASSRALPSSGELFF. The CDR3 bases are TGTGCCAGCAGTCGAGCTCTCCCCTCCTCCGGGGAGCTGTTTTTT.

The rearrangement joins TRBV2 to TRBJ1-1; D may be TRBD1 (5 bases). This CDR3 is built from 14 residues. V was cut by 4 bases and J by 0 bases, with 9 bases left in between. Germline V gene data show CDR1 as SNHLY and CDR2 as FYNNEI. Here the CDR3 DNA reads TGTGCCAGCAGTGGACAGACCATGAACACTGAAGCTTTCTTT. Residues: CASSGQTMNTEAFF.

CDR3 DNA sequence: TGTGCCATCATGCCAGGGGGCGGTGTCGATGGCTACACCTTC. Encoded protein: CAIMPGGGVDGYTF. The chain joins TRBV10-3 to TRBJ1-2; 8 bases agree with TRBD1. The CDR3 sequence is 14 residues long. In germline, CDR1 is ENHRY, CDR2 SYGVKD. After removal of 7 bases from V and 6 bases from J, the junction contained 10 bases not matched to a gene.

This clonotype has more than one count but fewer than ten. The V and J genes are TRBV10-3 and TRBJ1-5; D remains ambiguous. V was trimmed by 2 bases and J by 7 bases, leaving 9 bases between them. This CDR3 is built from 13 residues. Germline V gene sequence: CDR1 ENHRY, CDR2 SYGVKD. The CDR3 DNA sequence: TGTGCCATCAGTGAGCCACCTCGGCAGCCCCAGCATTTT. Amino acids: CAISEPPRQPQHF.

This clonotype was seen a few times. The chain carries TRBV5-5 and TRBJ2-7, with D maybe TRBD1 (6 bases). Looked up from germline, CDR1 is SGHKS and CDR2 is YYEKEE (reference sequence). Trimming shortened V by 5 bases and J by 3 bases, and 21 bases separated the two germline ends. The CDR3 spans 16 residues. CDR3 nucleotides: TGTGCCAGCAGACGGGACCCAGGGGTCTCCCTCTACGAGCAGTACTTC. This encodes CASRRDPGVSLYEQYF.

This clonotype occurred a few times. The rearrangement links TRBV30 to TRBJ2-7; D unclear. CDR1 GTSNPN and CDR2 SVGIG come from the germline V gene (reference sequence). The CDR3 is 13 residues long. Trimming removed 2 bases from V and 2 bases from J, with 10 bases in between. CDR3 in amino acids: CAWSPILPYEQYF. CDR3 coding DNA: TGTGCCTGGAGTCCAATATTACCCTACGAGCAGTACTTC. The variable domain in full, completed from reference TRBV30 and TRBJ2-7, reads SQTIHQWPATLVQPVGSPLSLECTVEGTSNPNLYWYRQAAGRGLQLLFYSVGIGQISSEVPQNLSASRPQDRQFILSSKKLLLSDSGFYLCAWSPILPYEQYFGPGTRLTVT.

The V and J genes are TRBV12-3 or TRBV12-4 and TRBJ2-1; D perhaps matches TRBD1 (5 bases). V lost 3 bases to trimming and J lost 4 bases, with 7 bases between them. This CDR3 has 13 amino acids. CDR3: CASSFGHYNEQFF. CDR3 DNA: TGTGCCAGCAGTTTTGGACATTACAATGAGCAGTTCTTC.

V and J are TRBV7-9 and TRBJ2-1, with D maybe TRBD2 (6 bases). Trimming removed 5 bases at V and 5 bases at J, with 13 bases between. The CDR3 covers 14 residues. CDR1 and CDR2 (germline): SEHNR, FQNEAQ (reference sequence). This CDR3 reads CASSAGTLNNEQFF. The CDR3 coding sequence is TGTGCCAGCAGCGCGGGGACTTTGAACAATGAGCAGTTCTTC.

The chain couples TRBV5-1 to TRBJ2-2; possibly TRBD2 for D (6 bases). V lost 7 bases and J 4 bases, leaving 17 bases between the germline ends. Germline-derived CDR1 and CDR2 are SGHRS and YFSETQ. The CDR3 is made up of 15 amino acids. The chain's CDR3 is CASQTWGESTGELFF. As DNA, the CDR3 is TGCGCCAGCCAGACGTGGGGGGAGAGCACCGGGGAGCTGTTTTTT.

This clonotype was picked up a small number of times. The chain uses TRBV4-3 and TRBJ1-5; 9 bases map to TRBD1. This CDR3 has 14 residues. V was clipped by 4 bases and J by 5 bases; unmatched bases: 3. Germline loops: CDR1 LGHNA, CDR2 YSLEER. This CDR3 is CASSPWTGDQPQHF. In DNA form, the CDR3 reads TGCGCCAGCAGCCCCTGGACAGGGGATCAGCCCCAGCATTTT.

V usage is TRBV15 and J usage is TRBJ2-5; the match to TRBD2 covers 14 bases. Germline CDR1 reads LNHNV; CDR2 reads YYDKDF (reference sequence). V lost 1 base, J lost 4 bases, and 5 bases stayed unmatched. This CDR3 comprises 17 residues. CDR3 in amino acids: CATSRAGGTSGGETQYF. The CDR3 DNA is TGTGCCACCAGCAGAGCAGGGGGGACTAGCGGGGGAGAGACCCAGTACTTC.

A few counts support this clonotype. V gene TRBV12-3 or TRBV12-4 combines with J gene TRBJ2-4, with TRBD1 identical over 7 bases. With V trimmed by 1 base and J by 9 bases, 6 bases remained unmatched. CDR3 length: 14 amino acids. The CDR3 region has the DNA TGTGCCAGCAGTTTAGAGGGGGCCTCGCGCATTCAGTACTTC. Encoded protein: CASSLEGASRIQYF.

CDR3 nucleotides: TGTGCCAGCAGGCTAGCGGGAGGCCCCGCGGGGGAGCAGTACTTC. This translates into CASRLAGGPAGEQYF. The chain has TRBV12-3 or TRBV12-4 and TRBJ2-7; TRBD2 matches at 11 bases. The CDR3 has 15 amino acids. J gave up 7 bases and V 6 bases, and 11 bases lay outside the gene matches.

Here the CDR3 DNA reads TGCGCCAGCAGCTTACTAGCGGGAGGATCAGATACGCAGTATTTT. This gives the protein CASSLLAGGSDTQYF. The V and J genes are TRBV5-1 and TRBJ2-3, with TRBD2 matching 12 bases. The CDR3 has 15 residues. J lost 4 bases, V lost 2 bases, and 2 bases had no gene match. From germline, CDR1 is SGHRS and CDR2 YFSETQ.

This clonotype was counted only a few times. V gene TRBV30 combines with J gene TRBJ2-5; 11 bases are a match to TRBD2. From germline, CDR1 is GTSNPN and CDR2 SVGIG (reference sequence). Trimming at V came to 0 bases and at J to 1 base, leaving 1 base not matched to a gene. The CDR3 runs to 15 residues. CDR3 protein: CAWSVTSGGQETQYF. Here the CDR3 DNA reads TGTGCCTGGAGTGTAACTAGCGGGGGCCAAGAGACCCAGTACTTC.

This clonotype was seen only a few times. V usage is TRBV18 and J usage is TRBJ1-1; D is possibly TRBD1 (5 bases). V was cut by 0 bases and J by 1 base, with 9 bases left in between. The germline V gene encodes CDR1 KGHSH and CDR2 LQKENI. The CDR3 loop spans 15 amino acids. The CDR3 region is CASSPPGGANTEAFF. The DNA for the CDR3 is TGTGCCAGCTCACCACCGGGAGGGGCGAACACTGAAGCTTTCTTT.

This sequence joins TRBV7-2 and TRBJ2-5; either TRBD1 or TRBD2 may supply D (5 bases each). Germline V gene sequence: CDR1 SGHTA, CDR2 FQGNSA. CDR3 size: 15 residues. V gave up 1 base and J gave up 5 bases, with 14 bases separating them. CDR3 residues: CASSLEAGTSETQYF. CDR3 nucleotides: TGTGCCAGCAGCTTAGAGGCAGGGACCTCCGAGACCCAGTACTTC. Full variable domain (remainder filled in from reference TRBV7-2 and TRBJ2-5): GAGVSQSPSNKVTEKGKDVELRCDPISGHTALYWYRQSLGQGLEFLIYFQGNSAPDKSGLPSDRFSAERTGGSVSTLTIQRTQQEDSAVYLCASSLEAGTSETQYFGPGTRLLVL.

The chain has TRBV30 and TRBJ2-7; tentatively, D is TRBD1 (6 bases). This CDR3 contains 13 residues. CDR1 GTSNPN and CDR2 SVGIG come from the germline V gene (reference sequence). Trimming removed 2 bases from V and 2 bases from J, with 10 bases in between. The CDR3 is CAWSRAGAYEQYF. The CDR3 bases are TGTGCCTGGAGTCGAGCAGGGGCCTACGAGCAGTACTTC.

The chain recombines TRBV29-1 with TRBJ2-3, with TRBD1 matching over 10 bases. The J segment lost 4 bases and the V segment lost 2 bases, leaving 15 bases of the junction unmatched. Germline-derived CDR1 and CDR2 are SQVTM and ANQGSEA. CDR3 length equals 18 residues. CDR3 sequence: CSVEQRRTGGRGPDTQYF. CDR3 nucleotide sequence: TGCAGCGTTGAACAGCGACGGACAGGGGGAAGAGGGCCAGATACGCAGTATTTT.

This chain uses TRBV7-6 with TRBJ1-5, with D tentatively TRBD1 (5 bases). The V gene's germline CDR1 is SGHVS and CDR2 FNYEAQ. The CDR3 has 18 residues. V lost 2 bases and J lost 2, with 19 bases in between. CDR3 loop: CASSLRGVGSGGNQPQHF. In DNA form, the CDR3 reads TGTGCCAGCAGCTTAAGGGGAGTGGGGTCTGGAGGCAATCAGCCCCAGCATTTT.

The rearrangement uses TRBV12-3 or TRBV12-4 and TRBJ1-4; D remains unclear. The CDR3 is 14 amino acids. The V end was cut by 6 bases, the J end by 0 bases, with 8 bases between. DNA of the CDR3: TGTGCCAGCAGACTGTCCGCAACTAATGAAAAACTGTTTTTT. Translating gives CASRLSATNEKLFF.

The chain has TRBV4-1 and TRBJ2-1; 10 nucleotides align to TRBD2. The CDR3 loop spans 20 amino acids. Germline values: CDR1 MGHRA, CDR2 YSYEKL. V was pared by 0 bases and J by 0 bases, with 11 bases of the junction left unmatched. The CDR3 spells CASSQDLLAGAPSSYNEQFF. The CDR3, as DNA: TGCGCCAGCAGCCAAGATCTCCTAGCGGGGGCGCCGAGCTCCTACAATGAGCAGTTCTTC.

The sample holds many counts of this clonotype. The V and J genes are TRBV11-2 and TRBJ2-2; D not resolved. The germline V gene encodes CDR1 SGHAT and CDR2 FQNNGV. This CDR3 comprises 16 residues. The ends were cut back, 3 bases at V and 1 base at J, with 12 bases in the middle. The CDR3 loop is CASSFPPEENTGELFF. CDR3 sequence (DNA): TGTGCCAGCAGCTTCCCCCCCGAGGAGAACACCGGGGAGCTGTTTTTT.

This clonotype has only a few counts. The rearrangement joins TRBV7-2 to TRBJ1-3; tentatively, D is TRBD1 (6 bases). The germline CDR1 and CDR2 sequences are SGHTA and FQGNSA. This CDR3 comprises 17 residues. Deletions cut 5 bases from V and 4 bases from J, with 21 bases between. CDR3 coding DNA: TGTGCCAGCAGCCCCGGACCGGGCAGGGGAACAGGAAACACCATATATTTT. Translated: CASSPGPGRGTGNTIYF.

The V call is TRBV7-2, the J call TRBJ2-7, with 8 bases fitting TRBD2. V was clipped by 7 bases and J by 6 bases; unmatched bases: 11. The CDR3 loop spans 14 amino acids. Germline CDR1 and CDR2: SGHTA and FQGNSA. CDR3 in amino acids: CASNVAGGLVEQYF. CDR3 in DNA: TGTGCCAGCAATGTGGCGGGAGGTTTAGTCGAGCAGTACTTC. Using reference TRBV7-2 and TRBJ2-7 for the parts outside the CDR3, the full variable domain is GAGVSQSPSNKVTEKGKDVELRCDPISGHTALYWYRQSLGQGLEFLIYFQGNSAPDKSGLPSDRFSAERTGGSVSTLTIQRTQQEDSAVYLCASNVAGGLVEQYFGPGTRLTVT.

In DNA, the CDR3 is TGCGCCAGCAGCCAACCGCGGGAGGGGGCGAAAGGAAACACCATATATTTT. Translating gives CASSQPREGAKGNTIYF. The genes are TRBV4-1 and TRBJ1-3; 7 nucleotides align to TRBD1. The germline CDR1 and CDR2 sequences are MGHRA and YSYEKL. This CDR3 has 17 residues. The V and J ends lost 2 bases and 4 bases, in that order; junction bases with no gene match: 11.

The chain combines TRBV4-1 with TRBJ1-4; 8 bases fit TRBD1. This CDR3 has 17 residues. V was clipped by 4 bases and J by 1 base; unmatched bases: 8. Germline CDR1 reads MGHRA; CDR2 reads YSYEKL. As DNA, the CDR3 is TGCGCCAGCAGCCCGGGCCAGGGGGCGAGAACTAATGAAAAACTGTTTTTT. Encoded protein: CASSPGQGARTNEKLFF.

A few counts support this clonotype. V gene TRBV6-2 or TRBV6-3 combines with J gene TRBJ1-5; TRBD1 agrees at 9 bases. The germline gives CDR1 MNHEY, CDR2 SVGEGT. The CDR3 is 16 residues long. Trimming removed 6 bases from V and 2 bases from J; junction bases left unmatched: 8. The CDR3 spells CASRGQGLRGNQPQHF. The CDR3 coding sequence is TGTGCCAGCAGGGGACAGGGCTTGAGGGGCAATCAGCCCCAGCATTTT.

This clonotype was observed at least ten times. J is TRBJ2-3 and V is TRBV7-2; 7 nucleotides agree with TRBD2. CDR1 is SGHTA and CDR2 is FQGNSA in the germline V gene. V was clipped by 1 base and J by 9 bases; unmatched bases: 1. The CDR3 runs to 12 residues. CDR3: CASSLGGGTQYF. DNA for the CDR3: TGTGCCAGCAGCTTAGGGGGGGGGACGCAGTATTTT.